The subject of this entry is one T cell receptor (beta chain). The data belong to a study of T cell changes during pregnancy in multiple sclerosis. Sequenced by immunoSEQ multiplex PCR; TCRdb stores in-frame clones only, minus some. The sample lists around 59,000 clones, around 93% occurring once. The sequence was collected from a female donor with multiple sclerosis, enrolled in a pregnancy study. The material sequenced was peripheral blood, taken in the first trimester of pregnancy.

The CDR3 DNA follows: TGTGCCAGCAGTTTTAGGGCAGGGCGGCAGCCCCAGCATTTT. It translates to CASSFRAGRQPQHF. The chain employs TRBV28 and TRBJ1-5, with D possibly TRBD1 on 5 matching bases. V was clipped by 3 bases and J by 7 bases, with 13 bases between them. The V gene's germline CDR1 is MDHEN and CDR2 SYDVKM. This CDR3 has 14 residues.